The following is a T cell receptor beta chain sequence with its context. This sample is drawn from a study of blood T cell repertoires in COVID-19. Grouping used clinical history reported by participants in a survey and questionnaire. V trimming: 3 bases; J trimming: 5 bases; junction bases outside the gene matches: 9. CDR3 length: 16 amino acids. Germline CDR1 reads LNHDA; CDR2 reads SQIVND (reference sequence). TCRdb's copy holds only in-frame clones and misses some; the assay was immunoSEQ multiplex PCR. Of 400,000 to 500,000 clones in the sample, more than 75% are singletons; the top ten hold 1.5% to 2%.

This TCR was sampled from a woman in her thirties or forties who had recovered from COVID-19. The sequencing input was PBMCs or T cells enriched from blood (not recorded which). This chain links TRBV19 with TRBJ2-2; 7 bases align to TRBD2. The CDR3 DNA sequence: TGTGCCAGTAGTATTAGGGCTAGCGGAAGGACCGGGGAGCTGTTTTTT. Encoded protein: CASSIRASGRTGELFF. Full variable domain (remainder filled in from reference TRBV19 and TRBJ2-2): DGGITQSPKYLFRKEGQNVTLSCEQNLNHDAMYWYRQDPGQGLRLIYYSQIVNDFQKGDIAEGYSVSREKKESFPLTVTSAQKNPTAFYLCASSIRASGRTGELFFGEGSRLTVL.